This T cell receptor (beta chain) was found in a study of blood T cell repertoires in COVID-19. Study summary: COVID-19 samples, acute and convalescent, were from the United States, Italy and Spain. Sources were T cells, B-cell-depleted T cells, or PBMCs; the material itself was cDNA or gDNA.

CDR3 length: 17 amino acids. Germline assignment: CDR1 MNHEY and CDR2 SMNVEV (reference sequence). V lost 6 bases to trimming and J lost 8 bases, with 23 bases between them. Per the study methods: The authors estimated nucleated cell counts from reference gene primer amplification. Sequenced by immunoSEQ multiplex PCR; TCRdb stores in-frame clones only, minus some. For V, J and clone size, that table is used; D and trimming come from the DNA. This table holds roughly 70,000 clones, about 80% found once. The rearrangement uses TRBV27 and TRBJ1-6, with D perhaps matching TRBD1 (6 bases). Specimen: peripheral blood. The receptor was derived from a man aged 65 to 85 who had recovered from COVID-19. CDR3 nucleotides: TGTGCCAGCAGGATCACGACAGGTTTCTCCTTTGATTCACCCCTCCACTTT. It specifies CASRITTGFSFDSPLHF.